The clone carrying this T cell receptor (beta chain) was observed a single time. V lost 5 bases to trimming and J lost 8 bases, with 18 bases between them. The CDR3 covers 15 residues. The V gene's germline CDR1 is SGHTA and CDR2 FQGNSA. The sample belongs to a study of shared clonotypes between healthy human individuals. Sequencing used immunoSEQ multiplex PCR; TCRdb keeps in-frame clones, though not all of them. The table lists some 1,100,000 clones, about 84% of them singletons, with approximately 0.5% in the top ten. This chain links TRBV7-2 with TRBJ1-4; the D gene is possibly TRBD1 (6 bases). The sequence came from a man aged 18 to 35 in good health. Some clones in this sample may be carry-over from other donors' samples. Sequencing used memory CD4+ T cells from PBMCs. Regarding subset: CD45RA-negative fraction. CDR3 loop: CASSLQGTLDEKLFF. In DNA form, the CDR3 reads TGTGCCAGCAGCCTCCAAGGGACACTGGACGAAAAACTGTTTTTT. The full variable domain, rest sourced from reference TRBV7-2 and TRBJ1-4, is GAGVSQSPSNKVTEKGKDVELRCDPISGHTALYWYRQSLGQGLEFLIYFQGNSAPDKSGLPSDRFSAERTGGSVSTLTIQRTQQEDSAVYLCASSLQGTLDEKLFFGSGTQLSVL.